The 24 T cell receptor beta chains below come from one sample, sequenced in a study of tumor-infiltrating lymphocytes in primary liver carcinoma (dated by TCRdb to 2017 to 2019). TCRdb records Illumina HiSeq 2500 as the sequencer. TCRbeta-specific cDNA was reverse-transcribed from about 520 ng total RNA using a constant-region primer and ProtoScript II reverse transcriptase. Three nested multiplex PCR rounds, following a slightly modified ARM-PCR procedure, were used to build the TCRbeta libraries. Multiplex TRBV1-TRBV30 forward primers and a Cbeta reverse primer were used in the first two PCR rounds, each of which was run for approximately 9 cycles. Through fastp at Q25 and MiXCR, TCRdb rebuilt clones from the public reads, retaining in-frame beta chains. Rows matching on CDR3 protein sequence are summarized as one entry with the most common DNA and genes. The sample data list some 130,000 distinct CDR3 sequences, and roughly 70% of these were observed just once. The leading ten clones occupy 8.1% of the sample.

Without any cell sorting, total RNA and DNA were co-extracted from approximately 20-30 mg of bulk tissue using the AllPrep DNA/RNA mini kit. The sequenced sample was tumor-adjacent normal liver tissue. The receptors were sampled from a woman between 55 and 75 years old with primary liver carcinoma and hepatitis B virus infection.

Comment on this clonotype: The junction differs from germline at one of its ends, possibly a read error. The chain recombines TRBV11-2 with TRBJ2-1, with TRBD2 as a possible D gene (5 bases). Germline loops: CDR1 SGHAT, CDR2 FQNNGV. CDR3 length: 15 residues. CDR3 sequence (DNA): TGTGCCAGCAACTTAGAGGGAAGAAGTATCGGTGAGCAATTCTTC. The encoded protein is CASNLEGRSIGEQFF.

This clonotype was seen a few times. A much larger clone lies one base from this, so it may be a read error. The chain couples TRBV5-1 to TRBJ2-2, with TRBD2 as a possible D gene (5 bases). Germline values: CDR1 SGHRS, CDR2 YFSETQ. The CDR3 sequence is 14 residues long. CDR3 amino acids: CASSFDPNTGELLF. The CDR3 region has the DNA TGCGCCAGCAGCTTTGACCCGAACACCGGGGAGCTGTTGTTT.

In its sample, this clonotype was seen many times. The CDR3 spells CASSAETGGGTLAFF. The CDR3, as DNA: TGTGCCAGCAGTGCGGAGACAGGGGGAGGCACGTTAGCTTTCTTT. The chain combines TRBV6-1 with TRBJ1-1, with 9 bases matching TRBD1. The V gene's germline CDR1 is MNHNS and CDR2 SASEGT. The CDR3 runs to 15 residues. With V trimmed by 4 bases and J by 10 bases, 13 bases remained unmatched.

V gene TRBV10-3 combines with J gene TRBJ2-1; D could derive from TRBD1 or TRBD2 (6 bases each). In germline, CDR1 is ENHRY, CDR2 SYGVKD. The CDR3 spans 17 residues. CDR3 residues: CASSWGASRSFSNEQFF. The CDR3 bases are TGTGCGTCATCATGGGGGGCCAGCAGGTCGTTTAGCAATGAGCAGTTCTTC.

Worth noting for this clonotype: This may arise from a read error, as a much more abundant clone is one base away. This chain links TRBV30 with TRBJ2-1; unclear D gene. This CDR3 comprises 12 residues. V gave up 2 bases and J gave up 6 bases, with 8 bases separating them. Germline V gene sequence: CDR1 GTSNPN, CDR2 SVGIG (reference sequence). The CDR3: CAWSRYSNEQFF. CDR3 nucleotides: TGTGCCTGGAGTCGTTATAGCAATGAGCAGTTCTTC.

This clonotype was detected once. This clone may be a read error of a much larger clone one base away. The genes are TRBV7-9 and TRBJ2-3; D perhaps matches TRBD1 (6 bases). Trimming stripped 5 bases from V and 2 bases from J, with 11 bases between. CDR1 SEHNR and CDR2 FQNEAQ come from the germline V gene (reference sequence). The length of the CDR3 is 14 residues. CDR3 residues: CASSTGSHTDTQYF. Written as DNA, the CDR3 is TGTGCCAGCAGCACAGGGAGCCACACAGATACGCAGTATTTT.

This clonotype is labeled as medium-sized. CDR3: CASRAGEGQETQYF. The CDR3 bases are TGTGCCAGCAGGGCAGGAGAGGGGCAAGAGACCCAGTACTTC. V is TRBV11-2 and J is TRBJ2-5, with D perhaps assigned TRBD1 or TRBD2 (5 bases each). Looked up from germline, CDR1 is SGHAT and CDR2 is FQNNGV. The germline V and J ends were trimmed by 6 bases and 2 bases, with 13 bases remaining between them. This CDR3 spans 14 amino acids.

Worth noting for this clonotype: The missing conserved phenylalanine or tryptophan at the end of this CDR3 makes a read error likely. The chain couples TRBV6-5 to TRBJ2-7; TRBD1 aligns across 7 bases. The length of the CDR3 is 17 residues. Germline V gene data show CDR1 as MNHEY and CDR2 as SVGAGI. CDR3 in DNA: TGTGTCACCAGTTATTCCGCCCCGGGACAGAGCTCCTACGAGCAGTACCTC. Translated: CVTSYSAPGQSSYEQYL.

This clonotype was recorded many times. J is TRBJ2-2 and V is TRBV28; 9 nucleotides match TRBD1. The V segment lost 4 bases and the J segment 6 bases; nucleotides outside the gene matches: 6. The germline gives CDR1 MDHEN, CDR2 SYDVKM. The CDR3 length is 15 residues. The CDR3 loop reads CASSYRDRVSGELFF. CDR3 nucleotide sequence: TGTGCCAGCAGTTACCGGGACAGGGTCTCCGGGGAGCTGTTTTTT.

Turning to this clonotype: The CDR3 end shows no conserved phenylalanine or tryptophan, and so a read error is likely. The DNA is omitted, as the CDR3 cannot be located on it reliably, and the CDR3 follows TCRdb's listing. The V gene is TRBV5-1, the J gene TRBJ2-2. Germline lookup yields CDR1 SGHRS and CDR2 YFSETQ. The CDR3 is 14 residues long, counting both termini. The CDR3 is CASSLDVGTGELSC.

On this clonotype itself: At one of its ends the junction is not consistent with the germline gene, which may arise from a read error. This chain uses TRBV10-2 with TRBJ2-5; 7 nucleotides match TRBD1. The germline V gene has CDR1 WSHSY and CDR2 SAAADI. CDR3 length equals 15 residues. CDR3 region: CASSDLGTDKETRYF. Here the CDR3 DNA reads TGCGCCAGCAGTGACCTAGGGACAGATAAAGAGACCCGGTACTTC.

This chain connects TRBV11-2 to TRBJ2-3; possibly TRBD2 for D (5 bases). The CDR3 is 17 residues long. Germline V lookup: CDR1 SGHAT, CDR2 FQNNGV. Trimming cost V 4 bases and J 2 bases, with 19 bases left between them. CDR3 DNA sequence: TGTGCCAGCAGCTCCCCTCGGCGGGTCGCTAACACAGATACGCAGTATTTT. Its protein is CASSSPRRVANTDTQYF.

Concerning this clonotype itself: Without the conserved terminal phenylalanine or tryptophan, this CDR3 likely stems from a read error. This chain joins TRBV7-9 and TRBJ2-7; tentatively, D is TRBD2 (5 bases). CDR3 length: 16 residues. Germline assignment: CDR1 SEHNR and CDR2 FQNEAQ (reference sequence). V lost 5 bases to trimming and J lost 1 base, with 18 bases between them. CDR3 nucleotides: TGTGCCAGCAGCGATAAACTAGGGCCGGGATCCTACGAGCAGTACCTC. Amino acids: CASSDKLGPGSYEQYL.

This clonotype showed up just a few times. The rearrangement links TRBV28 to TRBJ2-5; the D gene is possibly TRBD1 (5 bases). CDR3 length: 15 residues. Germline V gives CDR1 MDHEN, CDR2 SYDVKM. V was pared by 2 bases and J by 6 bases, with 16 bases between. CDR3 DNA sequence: TGTGCCAGCAGTTTACTTGACAGATCTTTGCAGACCCAGTACTTC. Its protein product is CASSLLDRSLQTQYF.

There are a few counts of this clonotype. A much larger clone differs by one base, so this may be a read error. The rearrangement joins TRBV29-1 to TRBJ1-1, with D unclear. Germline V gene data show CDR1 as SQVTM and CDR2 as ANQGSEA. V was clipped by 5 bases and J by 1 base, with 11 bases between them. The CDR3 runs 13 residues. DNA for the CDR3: TGCAGCGTTTGGGCAGAGGCGAACACTGAAGCTTTCTTT. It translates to CSVWAEANTEAFF.

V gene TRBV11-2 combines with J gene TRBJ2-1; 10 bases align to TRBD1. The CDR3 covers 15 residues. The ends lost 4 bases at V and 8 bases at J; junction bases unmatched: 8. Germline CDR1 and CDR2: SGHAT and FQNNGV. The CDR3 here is CASSSGTGAKDEQFF. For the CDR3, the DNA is TGTGCCAGCAGCTCCGGGACAGGGGCTAAAGATGAGCAGTTCTTC.

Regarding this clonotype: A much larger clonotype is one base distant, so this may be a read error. The CDR3 protein is CASKANRAGGYNEQSF. CDR3 DNA sequence: TGTGCCAGCAAGGCGAACCGGGCGGGGGGATACAATGAGCAGTCCTTC. V is TRBV28 and J is TRBJ2-1; 8 positions match TRBD2. The CDR3 extends over 16 amino acids. Germline V gives CDR1 MDHEN, CDR2 SYDVKM.

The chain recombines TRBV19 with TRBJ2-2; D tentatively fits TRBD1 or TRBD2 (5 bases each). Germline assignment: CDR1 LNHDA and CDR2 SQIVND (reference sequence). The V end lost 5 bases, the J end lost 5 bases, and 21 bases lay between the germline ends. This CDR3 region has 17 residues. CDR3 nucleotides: TGTGCCAGTAGTTCTCCGGGACCCACTGTGCGGACCGGGGAGCTGTTTTTT. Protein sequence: CASSSPGPTVRTGELFF.

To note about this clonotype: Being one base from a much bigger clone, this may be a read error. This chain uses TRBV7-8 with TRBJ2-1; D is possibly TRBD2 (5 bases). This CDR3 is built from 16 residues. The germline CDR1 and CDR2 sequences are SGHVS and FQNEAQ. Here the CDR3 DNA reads TGTACCAGCAGCAGAGATGTGGGAGACTCCTACAATGAGCAGTTCTTC. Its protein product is CTSSRDVGDSYNEQFF.

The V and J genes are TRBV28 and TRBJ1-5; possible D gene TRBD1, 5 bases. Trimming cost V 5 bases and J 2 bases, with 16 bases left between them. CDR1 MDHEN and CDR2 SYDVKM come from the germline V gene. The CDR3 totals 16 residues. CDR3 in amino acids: CASSPRGRAGNQPQHF. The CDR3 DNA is TGTGCCAGCAGTCCGCGGGGCAGGGCGGGCAATCAGCCCCAGCATTTT.

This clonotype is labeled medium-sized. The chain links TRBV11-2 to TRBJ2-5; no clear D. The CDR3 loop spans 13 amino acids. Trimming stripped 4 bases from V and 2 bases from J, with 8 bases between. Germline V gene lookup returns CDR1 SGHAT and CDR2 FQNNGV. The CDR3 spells CASSWKEQETQYF. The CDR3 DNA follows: TGTGCCAGCAGCTGGAAGGAGCAAGAGACCCAGTACTTC.

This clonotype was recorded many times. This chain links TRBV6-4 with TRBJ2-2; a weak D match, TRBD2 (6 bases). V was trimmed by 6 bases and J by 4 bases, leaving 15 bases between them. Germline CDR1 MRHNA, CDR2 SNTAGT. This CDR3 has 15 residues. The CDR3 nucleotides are TGTGCCAGCAGCCCCGGTGGGGGAGGCACCGGGGAGCTGTTTTTT. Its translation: CASSPGGGGTGELFF.

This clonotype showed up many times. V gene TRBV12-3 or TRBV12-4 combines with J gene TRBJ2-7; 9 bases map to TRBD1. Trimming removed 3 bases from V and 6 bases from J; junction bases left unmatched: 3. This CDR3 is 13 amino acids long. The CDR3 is CASSFGTGTEQYF. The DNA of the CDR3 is TGTGCCAGCAGTTTCGGGACAGGGACCGAGCAGTACTTC.

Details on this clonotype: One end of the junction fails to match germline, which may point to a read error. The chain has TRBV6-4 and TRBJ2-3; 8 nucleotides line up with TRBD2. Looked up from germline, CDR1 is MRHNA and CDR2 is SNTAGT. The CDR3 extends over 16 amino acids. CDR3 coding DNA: TGTGGCAGCCGTGAGTCTAGCGGGTCTAGCACAGATACGCAGTATTTT. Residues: CGSRESSGSSTDTQYF.